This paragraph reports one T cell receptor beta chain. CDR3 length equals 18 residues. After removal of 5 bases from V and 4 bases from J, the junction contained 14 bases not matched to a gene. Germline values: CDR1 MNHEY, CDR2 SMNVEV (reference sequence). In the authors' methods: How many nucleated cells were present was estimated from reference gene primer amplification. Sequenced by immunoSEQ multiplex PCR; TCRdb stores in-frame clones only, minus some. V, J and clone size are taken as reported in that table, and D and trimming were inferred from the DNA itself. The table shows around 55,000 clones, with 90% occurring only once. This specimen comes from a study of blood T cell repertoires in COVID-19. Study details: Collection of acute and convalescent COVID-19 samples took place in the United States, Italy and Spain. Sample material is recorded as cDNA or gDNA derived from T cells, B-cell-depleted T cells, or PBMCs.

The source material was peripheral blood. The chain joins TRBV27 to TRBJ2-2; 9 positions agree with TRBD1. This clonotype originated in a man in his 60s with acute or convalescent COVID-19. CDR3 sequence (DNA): TGTGCCAGCAGTCGGACAGGGGTGCGTGGAGGCGTCACCGGGGAGCTGTTTTTT. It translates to CASSRTGVRGGVTGELFF.